This is a list of T cell receptor beta chains from one sample in a study of shared clonotypes between healthy human individuals. Assay: immunoSEQ multiplex PCR; the TCRdb copy retains only in-frame clones and omits some. The sample has 2 million to 2.5 million clones, 92% seen once. Sequenced input: naive CD4+ T cells from PBMCs. These receptor sequences come from a man between 18 and 35 years old in good health. Some clones in this sample may be carry-over from other donors' samples. The CDR3 runs from the conserved cysteine through the conserved F or W. The order of the fields is J gene, V gene, D gene, CDR3 protein, CDR3 DNA. A D gene is named only where the DNA matches it firmly.

TRBJ2-6 TRBV11-1 TRBD1 CASSPDRVSYGANVLTF TGTGCCAGCAGCCCGGACAGGGTCTCGTATGGGGCCAACGTCCTGACTTTC
TRBJ1-3 TRBV28 - CASMVSVGNTIYF TGTGCCAGCATGGTCAGTGTCGGAAACACCATATATTTT
TRBJ2-5 TRBV5-4 - CASSLTNYLGETQYF TGTGCCAGCAGCTTAACTAACTACCTAGGGGAGACCCAGTACTTC
TRBJ2-1 TRBV28 - CASSFWFGGNPNYNEQFF TGTGCCAGCAGTTTCTGGTTTGGTGGGAACCCTAACTACAATGAGCAGTTCTTC
TRBJ1-1 TRBV7-9 - CASSLQTYTEAFF TGTGCCAGCAGCTTGCAGACATACACTGAAGCTTTCTTT
TRBJ2-3 TRBV10-3 - CAISVGRRDTDTQYF TGTGCCATCAGTGTGGGTCGGAGAGACACAGATACGCAGTATTTT
TRBJ2-1 TRBV28 - CASSLFGSSYNEQFF TGTGCCAGCAGTTTATTTGGGTCATCCTACAATGAGCAGTTCTTC
TRBJ1-2 TRBV11-2 - CASSLEYRRGYTF TGTGCCAGCAGCTTAGAATACAGGAGGGGCTACACCTTC
TRBJ2-1 TRBV6-5 TRBD2 CASSRTSGDNEQFF TGTGCCAGCAGTCGGACTAGCGGGGACAATGAGCAGTTCTTC
TRBJ2-1 TRBV4-1 - CASSQVYSGGDNEQFF TGCGCCAGCAGCCAAGTTTATAGCGGAGGGGACAATGAGCAGTTCTTC